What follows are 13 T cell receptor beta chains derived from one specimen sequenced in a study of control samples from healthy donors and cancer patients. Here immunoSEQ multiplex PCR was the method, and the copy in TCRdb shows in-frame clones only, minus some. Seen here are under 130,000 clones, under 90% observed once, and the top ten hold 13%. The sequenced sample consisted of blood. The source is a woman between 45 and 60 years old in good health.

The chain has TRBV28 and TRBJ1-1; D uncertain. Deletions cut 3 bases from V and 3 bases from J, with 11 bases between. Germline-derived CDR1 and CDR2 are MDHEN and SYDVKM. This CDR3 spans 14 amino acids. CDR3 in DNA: TGTGCCAGCAGTTTTCTACCTTCGGACACTGAAGCTTTCTTT. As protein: CASSFLPSDTEAFF.

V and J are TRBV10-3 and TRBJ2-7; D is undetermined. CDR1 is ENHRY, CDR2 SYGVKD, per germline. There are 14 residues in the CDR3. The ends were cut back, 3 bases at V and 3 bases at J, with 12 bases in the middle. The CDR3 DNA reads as TGTGCCATCAGTGAATCAGTTGCGCGCTACGAGCAGTACTTC. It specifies CAISESVARYEQYF.

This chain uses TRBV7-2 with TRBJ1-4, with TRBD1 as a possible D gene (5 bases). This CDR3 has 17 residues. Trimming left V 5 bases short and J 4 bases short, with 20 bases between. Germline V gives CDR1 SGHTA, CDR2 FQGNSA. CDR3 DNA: TGTGCCAGCAGCCCTGGGACCGTCCCTGGGGGTAATGAAAAACTGTTTTTT. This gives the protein CASSPGTVPGGNEKLFF.

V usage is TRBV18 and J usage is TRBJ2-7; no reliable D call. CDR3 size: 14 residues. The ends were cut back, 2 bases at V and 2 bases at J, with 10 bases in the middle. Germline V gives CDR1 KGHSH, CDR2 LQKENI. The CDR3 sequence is CASSPTGWAYEQYF. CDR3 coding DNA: TGTGCCAGCTCACCAACTGGGTGGGCCTACGAGCAGTACTTC.

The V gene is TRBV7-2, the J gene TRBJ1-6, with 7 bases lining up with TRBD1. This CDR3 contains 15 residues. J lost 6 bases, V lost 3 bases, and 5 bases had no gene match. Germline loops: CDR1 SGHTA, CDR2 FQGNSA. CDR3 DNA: TGTGCCAGCAGCTTCCGGGACAGAAGTAATTCACCCCTCCACTTT. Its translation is CASSFRDRSNSPLHF. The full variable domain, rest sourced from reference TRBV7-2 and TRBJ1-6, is GAGVSQSPSNKVTEKGKDVELRCDPISGHTALYWYRQSLGQGLEFLIYFQGNSAPDKSGLPSDRFSAERTGGSVSTLTIQRTQQEDSAVYLCASSFRDRSNSPLHFGNGTRLTVT.

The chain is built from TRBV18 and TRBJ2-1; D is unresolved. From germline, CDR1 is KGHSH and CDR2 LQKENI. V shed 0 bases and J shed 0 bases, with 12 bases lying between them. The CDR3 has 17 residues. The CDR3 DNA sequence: TGTGCCAGCTCACCACCCAACGGCCCTAGCTCCTACAATGAGCAGTTCTTC. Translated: CASSPPNGPSSYNEQFF.

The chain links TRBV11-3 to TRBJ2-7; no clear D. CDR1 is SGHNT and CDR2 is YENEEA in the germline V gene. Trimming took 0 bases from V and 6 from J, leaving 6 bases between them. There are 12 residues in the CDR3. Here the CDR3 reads CASSLEGIEQYF. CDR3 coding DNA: TGTGCCAGCAGCTTAGAGGGGATCGAGCAGTACTTC.

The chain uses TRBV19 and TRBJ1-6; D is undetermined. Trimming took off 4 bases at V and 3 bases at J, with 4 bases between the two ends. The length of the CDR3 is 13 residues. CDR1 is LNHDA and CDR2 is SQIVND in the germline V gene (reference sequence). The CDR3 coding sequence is TGTGCCAGTAGTAAAGGCTATAATTCACCCCTCCACTTT. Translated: CASSKGYNSPLHF.

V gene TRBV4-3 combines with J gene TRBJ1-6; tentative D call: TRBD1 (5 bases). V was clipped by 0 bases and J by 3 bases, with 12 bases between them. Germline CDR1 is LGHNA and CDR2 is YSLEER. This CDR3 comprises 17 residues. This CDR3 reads CASSQDLGGFYNSPLHF. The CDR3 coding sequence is TGCGCCAGCAGCCAAGATCTGGGGGGGTTCTATAATTCACCCCTCCACTTT.

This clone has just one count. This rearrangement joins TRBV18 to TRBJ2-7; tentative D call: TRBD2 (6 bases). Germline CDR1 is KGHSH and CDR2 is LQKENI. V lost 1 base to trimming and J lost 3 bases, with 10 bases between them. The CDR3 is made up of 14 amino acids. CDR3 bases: TGTGCCAGCTCACCACTCGTCGGGAGCTACGAGCAGTACTTC. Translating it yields CASSPLVGSYEQYF.

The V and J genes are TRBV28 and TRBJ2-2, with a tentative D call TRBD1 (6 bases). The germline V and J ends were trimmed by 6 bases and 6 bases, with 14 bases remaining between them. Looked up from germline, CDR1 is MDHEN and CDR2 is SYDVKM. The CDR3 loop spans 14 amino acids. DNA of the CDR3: TGTGCCAGCAGGCCCGGACAGTCCCCCGGGGAGCTGTTTTTT. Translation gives CASRPGQSPGELFF.

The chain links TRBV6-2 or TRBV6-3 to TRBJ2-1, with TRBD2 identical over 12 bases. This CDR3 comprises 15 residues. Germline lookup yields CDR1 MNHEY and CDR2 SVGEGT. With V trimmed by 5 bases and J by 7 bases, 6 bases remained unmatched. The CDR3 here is CASSTLAGGRNEQFF. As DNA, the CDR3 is TGTGCCAGCAGTACTCTAGCGGGAGGGAGGAATGAGCAGTTCTTC.

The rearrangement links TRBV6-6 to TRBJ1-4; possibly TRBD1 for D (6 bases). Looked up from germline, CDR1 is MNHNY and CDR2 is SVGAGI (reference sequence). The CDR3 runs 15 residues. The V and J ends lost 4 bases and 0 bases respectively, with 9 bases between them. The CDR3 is CASSWTAATNEKLFF. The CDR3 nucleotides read TGTGCCAGCAGTTGGACAGCTGCAACTAATGAAAAACTGTTTTTT.